The present entry profiles one T cell receptor beta chain with its context. Its antigen is unidentified. These data belong to a study of beta chain features in type 1 diabetes. Study-wide background: Sorted cells, approximately 110 million in number, were examined across all samples. Whole-study findings and limits: A potential PCR bias toward shorter templates would be equal in patient and control samples. Sequencing used cDNA, and cells with high TCR expression could therefore be over-represented.

The isolated RNA, all of it, was reverse transcribed, so expressed TCRB transcripts were what got sequenced. Profiled with immunoSEQ multiplex PCR; TCRdb holds only in-frame clones, not every one. Here the sample spans 620,000 or so clones, around a sixth being singletons. CDR1 and CDR2 (germline): MNHEY, SMNVEV (reference sequence). J was trimmed by 4 bases and V by 5 bases; bases with no gene match: 6. The CDR3 has 15 amino acids. Every single donor gave one heparinised blood draw, and these averaged about 116 mL. The sequence was obtained from a man aged 18 to 29 in good health. The gene calls are TRBV27 and TRBJ2-2, with TRBD1 matching over 8 bases. Specimen: naive CD4+ T cells from blood. The CDR3 DNA follows: TGTGCCAGCAGTCGCCAGGGGGCAGGCACCGGGGAGCTGTTTTTT. Translated: CASSRQGAGTGELFF.